This entry lists 10 T cell receptor beta chains sequenced from one sample in a study of cytomegalovirus exposure and HLA in healthy donors (dated by TCRdb to 2016 to 2017). Libraries were made using the immunoSEQ multiplex PCR assay. The multiplex PCR relied on a mix of 60 forward primers for TCR Vbeta segments and 13 reverse primers for TCR Jbeta segments. TCRdb obtained this table from immuneACCESS and retained in-frame rearrangements with V and J assigned. These tables miss some clones; where compared with another copy, unresolved V genes account for less than half of the shortfall, and the remainder is unexplained. Across this sample there are approximately 92,000 clones, with 81% seen only once. Of the sample, approximately 4% falls within the top ten clones. The sequencing input was PBMCs. The source is a woman aged 70-85 years in good health and CMV-seropositive.

V and J are TRBV30 and TRBJ2-1, with D perhaps TRBD2 (5 bases). This CDR3 comprises 15 residues. V was trimmed by 3 bases and J by 9 bases, leaving 21 bases between them. Per the germline V gene, CDR1 is GTSNPN and CDR2 is SVGIG (reference sequence). This CDR3 is CAWSPGLRYEGEQFF. The CDR3 nucleotides are TGTGCCTGGAGCCCAGGACTGCGCTACGAGGGTGAGCAGTTCTTC.

The rearrangement uses TRBV30 and TRBJ2-7; a possible D gene is TRBD2 (6 bases). The CDR3 consists of 16 residues. Deletions cut 1 base from V and 4 bases from J, with 20 bases between. Germline lookup yields CDR1 GTSNPN and CDR2 SVGIG (reference sequence). CDR3 region: CAWSATPVGRRYEQYF. The CDR3 nucleotides read TGTGCCTGGAGTGCTACTCCAGTGGGGAGGAGGTACGAGCAGTACTTC.

This clone appeared a single time. V and J are TRBV5-8 and TRBJ2-3; 7 positions agree with TRBD2. The V gene end was trimmed by 3 bases and the J gene end by 6 bases; junction bases not matched to a gene: 7. The CDR3 runs 14 residues. Germline V lookup: CDR1 SGHTS, CDR2 YDEGEE. DNA of the CDR3: TGTGCCAGCAGCTGGCGGACTAGGGCGGATACGCAGTATTTT. This sequence encodes CASSWRTRADTQYF.

The sample holds one count of this clone. The rearrangement links TRBV28 to TRBJ2-1; 7 bases agree with TRBD2. Losses at the gene ends were 2 bases for V and 4 bases for J; bases not matched to a gene: 5. This CDR3 has 15 residues. Germline V CDR1 and CDR2: MDHEN, SYDVKM. The CDR3, as DNA: TGTGCCAGCAGTTTAGCGGGAGAGATTTACAATGAGCAGTTCTTC. Residues: CASSLAGEIYNEQFF.

The table lists this clone with a count of one. The gene calls are TRBV6-5 and TRBJ2-1; D possibly corresponds to TRBD1 (6 bases). Germline loops: CDR1 MNHEY, CDR2 SVGAGI. Trimming took 6 bases from V and 10 from J, leaving 16 bases between them. The CDR3 covers 13 residues. The CDR3 DNA reads TGTGCCAGCAGCTCTACAGGGTTTGGCGAGCAGTTCTTC. Protein: CASSSTGFGEQFF.

This chain joins TRBV30 and TRBJ1-4, with 8 bases fitting TRBD1. The germline CDR1 and CDR2 sequences are GTSNPN and SVGIG (reference sequence). The ends lost 2 bases at V and 3 bases at J; junction bases unmatched: 2. This CDR3 is 14 amino acids long. CDR3 residues: CAWSPGQANEKLFF. CDR3 in DNA: TGTGCCTGGAGTCCGGGACAGGCTAATGAAAAACTGTTTTTT.

By proportion, this clone is medium-sized. The sample contains more than one DNA sequence encoding this CDR3. The chain carries TRBV11-2 and TRBJ2-7; D might be TRBD2 (5 bases). The V end lost 3 bases, the J end lost 3 bases, and 15 bases lay between the germline ends. The CDR3 runs to 15 residues. Germline CDR1 reads SGHAT; CDR2 reads FQNNGV. CDR3 coding DNA: TGTGCCAGCAGCTTCCGGGAAGCCATCGGCTACGAGCAGTACTTC. This encodes CASSFREAIGYEQYF.

The rearrangement links TRBV7-8 to TRBJ2-7; possible D gene TRBD2, 7 bases. CDR1 SGHVS and CDR2 FQNEAQ come from the germline V gene. The length of the CDR3 is 14 residues. V lost 8 bases and J 4 bases, leaving 18 bases between the germline ends. The CDR3 bases are TGTGCCAGCGCCGGGGGCGGGAGTAAGTACGAGCAGTACTTC. Protein sequence: CASAGGGSKYEQYF.

The chain recombines TRBV4-3 with TRBJ2-2, with 9 positions matching TRBD2. The CDR3 loop spans 17 amino acids. Germline V lookup: CDR1 LGHNA, CDR2 YSLEER. The V gene end was trimmed by 0 bases and the J gene end by 7 bases; junction bases not matched to a gene: 9. The CDR3 spells CASSQEVAGGPSGELFF. In nucleotides, the CDR3 is TGCGCCAGCAGCCAAGAAGTGGCGGGAGGGCCTAGCGGGGAGCTGTTTTTT.

The V and J genes are TRBV6-6 and TRBJ2-7, with 7 nucleotides matching TRBD1. Looked up from germline, CDR1 is MNHNY and CDR2 is SVGAGI (reference sequence). After removal of 4 bases from V and 4 bases from J, the junction contained 1 base not matched to a gene. The CDR3 spans 12 residues. The CDR3 DNA reads as TGTGCCAGCAGTTCGACAGGGTACGAGCAGTACTTC. It specifies CASSSTGYEQYF.